The TCR beta chain under discussion was sequenced for a study of CD8+CD57+ T cells in acquired aplastic anemia. Genomic DNA provided the template from which TCR beta VDJ and CDR3 profiles were obtained. TCRdb processed the reads anew with MiXCR; each CDR3 protein has one entry. The sample has roughly 160,000 distinct CDR3 sequences; 70% to 80% are singletons. Patients picked for sequencing had shown CD8+CD57+ cell expansion detected by flow cytometry. The CDR3 length is 14 residues. In germline, CDR1 is MGHDK, CDR2 SYGVNS. Between the trimmed V and J ends, which lost 4 bases and 7 bases, there was a span of 14 bases.

This TCR was sampled from a human donor with aplastic anemia. Sequencing input: sorted CD4+, CD8+, or CD8+CD57+ T cells (not recorded which) from PBMCs. The J gene is TRBJ1-5, the V gene TRBV25-1; D is unresolved. The CDR3 DNA reads as TGTGCCAGCAGTGCTAGTTTAGCAGGACAGCCCCAGCATTTT. Amino acid sequence: CASSASLAGQPQHF.